The clone carrying this T cell receptor beta chain occurred once. The data were taken from a study of cytomegalovirus exposure and HLA in healthy donors. The CDR3 sequence is 16 residues long. The germline V and J ends were trimmed by 4 bases and 1 base, with 17 bases remaining between them. CDR1 is SGDLS, CDR2 YYNGEE, per germline. The table came from immunoSEQ multiplex PCR; TCRdb's copy has only in-frame clones and leaves some out. Of about 340,000 clones in the sample, roughly 90% were seen once. The origin of this receptor is a woman aged 18-29 years in good health and CMV-seronegative. This chain links TRBV9 with TRBJ1-1; D is perhaps TRBD1 (6 bases). The material sequenced was PBMCs. The DNA of the CDR3 is TGTGCCAGCAGCCACAACCCAGGCAGGGGGAACACTGAAGCTTTCTTT. It specifies CASSHNPGRGNTEAFF.